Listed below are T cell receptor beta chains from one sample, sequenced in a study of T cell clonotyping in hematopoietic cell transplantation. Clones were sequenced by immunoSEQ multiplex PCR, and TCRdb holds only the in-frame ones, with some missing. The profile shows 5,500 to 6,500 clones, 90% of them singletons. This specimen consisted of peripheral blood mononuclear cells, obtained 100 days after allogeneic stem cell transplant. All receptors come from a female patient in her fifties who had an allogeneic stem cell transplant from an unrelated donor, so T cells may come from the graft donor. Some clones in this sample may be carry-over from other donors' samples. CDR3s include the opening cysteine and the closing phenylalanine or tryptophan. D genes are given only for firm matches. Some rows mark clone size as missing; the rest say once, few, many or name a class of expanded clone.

CDR3aa: CASSLGSAPQYF
CDR3nt: TGTGCCAGCAGCTTAGGTTCAGCTCCCCAGTACTTC
d_gene: .
len: 12
abundance: .
j_gene: TRBJ2-5
v_gene: TRBV11-2

CDR3aa: CASSFGAAGRGNIQYF
CDR3nt: TGCGCCAGCAGCTTCGGGGCCGCGGGGAGAGGAAACATTCAGTACTTC
d_gene: .
len: 16
abundance: .
j_gene: TRBJ2-4
v_gene: TRBV5-1

CDR3aa: CASSPSGTGGRDGYTF
CDR3nt: TGTGCCAGCAGCCCTTCCGGGACAGGGGGAAGAGATGGCTACACCTTC
d_gene: TRBD1
len: 16
abundance: .
j_gene: TRBJ1-2
v_gene: TRBV27

CDR3aa: CASSNQGGSNYGYTF
CDR3nt: TGTGCCAGCAGTAACCAGGGTGGATCGAACTATGGCTACACCTTC
d_gene: .
len: 15
abundance: .
j_gene: TRBJ1-2
v_gene: TRBV2

CDR3aa: CASSLSSGNQPQHF
CDR3nt: TGTGCCAGCAGTTTATCGTCCGGCAATCAGCCCCAGCATTTT
d_gene: .
len: 14
abundance: .
j_gene: TRBJ1-5
v_gene: TRBV27

CDR3aa: CASSVTYGYTF
CDR3nt: TGTGCCAGCAGCGTGACGTATGGCTACACCTTC
d_gene: .
len: 11
abundance: .
j_gene: TRBJ1-2
v_gene: TRBV7-9

CDR3aa: CASSPRQSSNTEAFF
CDR3nt: TGTGCCAGCAGCCCGAGACAGTCTTCGAACACTGAAGCTTTCTTT
d_gene: .
len: 15
abundance: .
j_gene: TRBJ1-1
v_gene: TRBV6-6

CDR3aa: CASSFTANTEAFF
CDR3nt: TGTGCCAGCAGCTTTACAGCGAACACTGAAGCTTTCTTT
d_gene: .
len: 13
abundance: .
j_gene: TRBJ1-1
v_gene: TRBV7-8

CDR3aa: CASSGGLQETQYF
CDR3nt: TGTGCCAGCAGCGGTGGACTGCAAGAGACCCAGTACTTC
d_gene: .
len: 13
abundance: .
j_gene: TRBJ2-5
v_gene: TRBV5-6

CDR3aa: CASSYSSPMNTGELFF
CDR3nt: TGTGCCAGCAGTTACTCGTCGCCTATGAACACCGGGGAGCTGTTTTTT
d_gene: .
len: 16
abundance: .
j_gene: TRBJ2-2
v_gene: TRBV6-6

CDR3aa: CAWSGPLGTEAFF
CDR3nt: TGTGCCTGGAGTGGCCCGTTAGGGACTGAAGCTTTCTTT
d_gene: .
len: 13
abundance: once
j_gene: TRBJ1-1
v_gene: TRBV30

CDR3aa: CAWSAGQGYGYTF
CDR3nt: TGTGCCTGGAGCGCCGGACAGGGGTATGGCTACACCTTC
d_gene: TRBD1
len: 13
abundance: .
j_gene: TRBJ1-2
v_gene: TRBV30

CDR3aa: CASSPTWGQFLSNQPQHF
CDR3nt: TGTGCCAGCAGCCCTACCTGGGGACAGTTCCTAAGCAATCAGCCCCAGCATTTT
d_gene: TRBD1
len: 18
abundance: .
j_gene: TRBJ1-5
v_gene: TRBV27

CDR3aa: CAISESGGAGQPQHF
CDR3nt: TGTGCCATCAGTGAGTCAGGAGGGGCCGGTCAGCCCCAGCATTTT
d_gene: .
len: 15
abundance: .
j_gene: TRBJ1-5
v_gene: TRBV10-3

CDR3aa: CSVGEGLGYTF
CDR3nt: TGCAGCGTTGGAGAAGGTCTTGGCTACACCTTC
d_gene: .
len: 11
abundance: few
j_gene: TRBJ1-2
v_gene: TRBV29-1

CDR3aa: CASSERAVGGKWWAGELFF
CDR3nt: TGTGCCAGCAGTGAAAGGGCCGTGGGAGGAAAGTGGTGGGCCGGGGAGCTGTTTTTT
d_gene: .
len: 19
abundance: .
j_gene: TRBJ2-2
v_gene: TRBV6-1

CDR3aa: CASSWDRASSYNEQFF
CDR3nt: TGTGCCAGCAGCTGGGACAGGGCTTCCTCCTACAATGAGCAGTTCTTC
d_gene: TRBD1
len: 16
abundance: once
j_gene: TRBJ2-1
v_gene: TRBV7-3

CDR3aa: CASSLLGRADGYTF
CDR3nt: TGTGCCAGCAGTCTTCTCGGCAGGGCGGATGGCTACACCTTC
d_gene: .
len: 14
abundance: .
j_gene: TRBJ1-2
v_gene: TRBV27

CDR3aa: CASSPRAVDTQYF
CDR3nt: TGTGCCAGCAGTCCAAGGGCGGTAGATACGCAGTATTTT
d_gene: .
len: 13
abundance: once
j_gene: TRBJ2-3
v_gene: TRBV6-4

CDR3aa: CASSLYRWVSGDNSPLHF
CDR3nt: TGTGCCAGCAGCTTATACCGTTGGGTCTCTGGGGATAATTCACCCCTCCACTTT
d_gene: .
len: 18
abundance: .
j_gene: TRBJ1-6
v_gene: TRBV5-8

CDR3aa: CASSQAGRAFF
CDR3nt: TGCGCCAGCAGCCAAGCAGGGCGAGCTTTCTTT
d_gene: .
len: 11
abundance: .
j_gene: TRBJ1-1
v_gene: TRBV4-1

CDR3aa: CASSGTGQSTDTQYF
CDR3nt: TGTGCCAGCAGCGGAACGGGACAGAGCACAGATACGCAGTATTTT
d_gene: TRBD1
len: 15
abundance: .
j_gene: TRBJ2-3
v_gene: TRBV7-8

CDR3aa: CASSTPRTGELFF
CDR3nt: TGTGCCAGCAGTACCCCGCGGACCGGGGAGCTGTTTTTT
d_gene: .
len: 13
abundance: .
j_gene: TRBJ2-2
v_gene: TRBV6-6

CDR3aa: CAWNRNQGNQPQHF
CDR3nt: TGTGCCTGGAACCGAAACCAGGGGAATCAGCCCCAGCATTTT
d_gene: .
len: 14
abundance: .
j_gene: TRBJ1-5
v_gene: TRBV30

CDR3aa: CASSEGQPTGELFF
CDR3nt: TGTGCCAGCAGTGAAGGACAGCCAACCGGGGAGCTGTTTTTT
d_gene: .
len: 14
abundance: .
j_gene: TRBJ2-2
v_gene: TRBV2

CDR3aa: CASSYSMSRVREKLFF
CDR3nt: TGTGCCAGCAGTTACTCGATGAGCAGGGTTAGGGAAAAACTGTTTTTT
d_gene: .
len: 16
abundance: .
j_gene: TRBJ1-4
v_gene: TRBV6-5

CDR3aa: CASSLERREQFF
CDR3nt: TGTGCCAGCAGCTTGGAGCGTAGAGAGCAGTTCTTC
d_gene: .
len: 12
abundance: .
j_gene: TRBJ2-1
v_gene: TRBV5-6

CDR3aa: CASSSTDRVGQETQYF
CDR3nt: TGTGCCAGCAGCTCAACGGACAGGGTGGGTCAAGAGACCCAGTACTTC
d_gene: TRBD1
len: 16
abundance: .
j_gene: TRBJ2-5
v_gene: TRBV5-4

CDR3aa: CASSLAGGNTEAFF
CDR3nt: TGCGCCAGCAGCTTGGCCGGTGGAAACACTGAAGCTTTCTTT
d_gene: .
len: 14
abundance: .
j_gene: TRBJ1-1
v_gene: TRBV5-1

CDR3aa: CASSVSNEKLFF
CDR3nt: TGTGCCAGCAGTGTTAGTAATGAAAAACTGTTTTTT
d_gene: .
len: 12
abundance: .
j_gene: TRBJ1-4
v_gene: TRBV25-1

CDR3aa: CASNHGGPNYGYTF
CDR3nt: TGTGCCAGCAACCATGGGGGTCCAAACTATGGCTACACCTTC
d_gene: .
len: 14
abundance: .
j_gene: TRBJ1-2
v_gene: TRBV6-5

CDR3aa: CAWSYRVYEQYF
CDR3nt: TGTGCCTGGAGTTACAGGGTCTACGAGCAGTACTTC
d_gene: .
len: 12
abundance: .
j_gene: TRBJ2-7
v_gene: TRBV30

CDR3aa: CASSGRGTGTGELFF
CDR3nt: TGTGCCAGCAGCGGCCGGGGGACGGGCACCGGGGAGCTGTTTTTT
d_gene: .
len: 15
abundance: .
j_gene: TRBJ2-2
v_gene: TRBV9

CDR3aa: CSVVGDRGGGNTIYF
CDR3nt: TGCAGCGTTGTTGGGGACAGGGGGGGCGGAAACACCATATATTTT
d_gene: TRBD1
len: 15
abundance: .
j_gene: TRBJ1-3
v_gene: TRBV29-1

CDR3aa: CASSLKWGTQYF
CDR3nt: TGTGCCAGCAGCTTAAAGTGGGGTACGCAGTATTTT
d_gene: .
len: 12
abundance: .
j_gene: TRBJ2-3
v_gene: TRBV11-2

CDR3aa: CASSSRSGVAQYF
CDR3nt: TGTGCCAGCAGCTCCCGATCCGGGGTGGCCCAGTACTTC
d_gene: .
len: 13
abundance: .
j_gene: TRBJ2-5
v_gene: TRBV11-3

CDR3aa: CASSARTGELNTGELFF
CDR3nt: TGTGCCAGCAGCGCCCGGACAGGAGAACTAAACACCGGGGAGCTGTTTTTT
d_gene: TRBD1
len: 17
abundance: .
j_gene: TRBJ2-2
v_gene: TRBV7-6

CDR3aa: CASSLYGNTIYF
CDR3nt: TGTGCCAGCAGTTTATACGGGAACACCATATATTTT
d_gene: .
len: 12
abundance: .
j_gene: TRBJ1-3
v_gene: TRBV6-6

CDR3aa: CASSLAGLAGGPETQYF
CDR3nt: TGCGCCAGCAGCTTGGCCGGTTTAGCGGGGGGGCCGGAGACCCAGTACTTC
d_gene: TRBD2
len: 17
abundance: .
j_gene: TRBJ2-5
v_gene: TRBV5-1

CDR3aa: CSVRDRGFDNEQFF
CDR3nt: TGCAGCGTTCGAGACAGGGGGTTCGACAATGAGCAGTTCTTC
d_gene: TRBD1
len: 14
abundance: .
j_gene: TRBJ2-1
v_gene: TRBV29-1

CDR3aa: CASFATATSNEQFF
CDR3nt: TGTGCCAGTTTCGCGACTGCGACTAGTAATGAGCAGTTCTTC
d_gene: .
len: 14
abundance: .
j_gene: TRBJ2-1
v_gene: TRBV19

CDR3aa: CASSSTGTQETQYF
CDR3nt: TGTGCCAGCAGTTCCACCGGGACACAAGAGACCCAGTACTTC
d_gene: .
len: 14
abundance: .
j_gene: TRBJ2-5
v_gene: TRBV27

CDR3aa: CASSLGGAGGLTDTQYF
CDR3nt: TGTGCCAGCAGCTTAGGGGGAGCGGGGGGTCTCACAGATACGCAGTATTTT
d_gene: TRBD2
len: 17
abundance: .
j_gene: TRBJ2-3
v_gene: TRBV11-3

CDR3aa: CASSPSRVPYEQYF
CDR3nt: TGTGCCAGCAGTCCCTCTCGAGTCCCCTACGAGCAGTACTTC
d_gene: .
len: 14
abundance: .
j_gene: TRBJ2-7
v_gene: TRBV6-5